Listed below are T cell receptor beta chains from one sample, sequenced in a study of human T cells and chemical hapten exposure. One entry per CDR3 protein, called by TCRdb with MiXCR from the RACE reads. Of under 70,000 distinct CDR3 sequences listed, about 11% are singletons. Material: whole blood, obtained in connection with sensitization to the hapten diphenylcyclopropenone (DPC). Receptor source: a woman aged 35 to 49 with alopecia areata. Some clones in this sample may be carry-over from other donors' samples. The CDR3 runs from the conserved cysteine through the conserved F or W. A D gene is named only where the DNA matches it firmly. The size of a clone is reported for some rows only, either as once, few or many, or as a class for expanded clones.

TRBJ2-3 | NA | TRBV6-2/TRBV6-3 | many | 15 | TGTGCCAGCAGCCCCGCGGACGTCCGCACAGATACGCAGTATTTT | CASSPADVRTDTQYF
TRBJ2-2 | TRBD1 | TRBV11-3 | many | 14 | TGTGCCAGCAGCTTGGACAGGGGTATCGGGGAGCTGTTTTTT | CASSLDRGIGELFF
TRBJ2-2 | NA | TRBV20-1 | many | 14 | TGCAGTGCTCCCAGGACGACGGACACCGGGGAGCTGTTTTTT | CSAPRTTDTGELFF
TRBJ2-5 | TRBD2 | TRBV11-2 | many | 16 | TGTGCCAGCAGCTCCTACCGGGGTCTAGCGGAAGAGACCCAGTACTTC | CASSSYRGLAEETQYF
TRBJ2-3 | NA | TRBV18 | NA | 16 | TGTGCCAGCTCACCAGGCCACCTAGCGAACACAGATACGCAGTATTTT | CASSPGHLANTDTQYF
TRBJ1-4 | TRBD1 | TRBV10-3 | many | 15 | TGTGCCATCAGCCGCCTCCAGGGGGCTAATGAAAAACTGTTTTTT | CAISRLQGANEKLFF
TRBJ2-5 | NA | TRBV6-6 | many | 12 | TGTGCCAGCAGTTACTCCCACGAGACCCAGTACTTC | CASSYSHETQYF
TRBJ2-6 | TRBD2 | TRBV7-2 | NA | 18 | TGTGCCAGCAGCTTTAGCGGGAGACAGAGCTCTGGGGCCAACGTCCTGACTTTC | CASSFSGRQSSGANVLTF
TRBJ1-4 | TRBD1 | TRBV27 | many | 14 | TGTGCCAGCAGTTACAGGGGGGGGAATGAAAAACTGTTTTTT | CASSYRGGNEKLFF
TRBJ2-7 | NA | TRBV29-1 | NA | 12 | TGCAGCGTTGCCCAGGGAGCCTACGAGCAGTACTTC | CSVAQGAYEQYF
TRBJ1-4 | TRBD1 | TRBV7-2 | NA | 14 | TGTGCCAGCAGCGACACAGGGGCGGCTGAAAAACTGTTTTTT | CASSDTGAAEKLFF